Following are 19 T cell receptor beta chains from one sample sequenced in a study of vaccination and CD4 T cells after COVID-19. The treatment was: approximately nine-day PBMC culture with coronavirus spike peptide pools or control peptides (ViraFEST assay). The assay that was used to sequence DNA from cultured CD4+ T cells was the Oncomine TCR Beta short-read assay. TCRdb ran MiXCR on the PCR reads and lists one entry per CDR3 protein. The sample consists of 10,000 or so distinct CDR3 sequences, 55% to 65% of them appearing once. No antigen has been identified for these receptors. Source material: CD4+ T cells from blood, cultured in vitro. These receptor sequences come from a human donor who had recovered from COVID-19.

This clonotype was seen a few times. This chain's CDR3 is CASSLSLSTDTQYF. DNA of the CDR3: TGTGCCAGCAGCTTGAGCCTTAGCACAGATACGCAGTATTTT. This chain links TRBV7-9 with TRBJ2-3; D call uncertain. The CDR3 consists of 14 residues. Germline lookup yields CDR1 SEHNR and CDR2 FQNEAQ (reference sequence). Trimming left V 3 bases short and J 0 bases short, with 7 bases between.

The V call is TRBV29-1, the J call TRBJ1-1; D is unclear. Trimming took 6 bases from V and 1 from J, leaving 9 bases between them. Germline V CDR1 and CDR2: SQVTM, ANQGSEA. CDR3 length: 12 residues. CDR3 in DNA: TGCAGCGTGACTTGGGGGAACACTGAAGCTTTCTTT. Translating it yields CSVTWGNTEAFF.

The chain recombines TRBV7-9 with TRBJ2-7; 13 bases line up with TRBD2. The length of the CDR3 is 20 residues. The germline V gene has CDR1 SEHNR and CDR2 FQNEAQ (reference sequence). V lost 5 bases and J lost 5; bases outside the gene matches: 21. Written as DNA, the CDR3 is TGTGCCAGCAGCCCCTTAGGGACTAGCGGGACTTCGCGCTTATATGACGAGCAGTACTTC. It encodes CASSPLGTSGTSRLYDEQYF.

Judged by abundance, this clonotype is medium-sized. The chain carries TRBV19 and TRBJ1-3; tentative D call: TRBD1 (6 bases). Germline CDR1 reads LNHDA; CDR2 reads SQIVND (reference sequence). The V and J ends lost 4 bases and 4 bases respectively, with 11 bases between them. This CDR3 is 14 amino acids long. CDR3: CASSTARGGNTIYF. The CDR3 DNA reads TGTGCCAGTAGTACCGCCAGGGGAGGAAACACCATATATTTT.

This clonotype has a handful of counts. The CDR3 protein is CSAQPGQGARGAFF. DNA for the CDR3: TGCAGTGCTCAGCCGGGACAGGGGGCGCGTGGAGCTTTCTTT. The chain carries TRBV20-1 and TRBJ1-1, with 12 bases that match TRBD1. V was pared by 5 bases and J by 10 bases, with 11 bases of the junction left unmatched. The CDR3 contains 14 residues. Germline assignment: CDR1 DFQATT and CDR2 SNEGSKA (reference sequence).

This chain joins TRBV30 and TRBJ2-1, with 12 bases matching TRBD2. Germline loops: CDR1 GTSNPN, CDR2 SVGIG (reference sequence). CDR3 length equals 14 residues. V dropped 8 bases and J dropped 5; count of bases not matched to a gene: 7. The CDR3 region is CAGGLAGGDNEQFF. Here the CDR3 DNA reads TGTGCCGGCGGTCTAGCGGGAGGGGACAATGAGCAGTTCTTC.

The CDR3 nucleotides read TGTGCCAGCAGCCCACTGGTCGGCTATGGCTACACCTTC. This sequence encodes CASSPLVGYGYTF. The rearrangement uses TRBV11-2 and TRBJ1-2, with unresolved D. Germline CDR1 SGHAT, CDR2 FQNNGV. Trimming removed 5 bases at V and 4 bases at J, with 11 bases between. The CDR3 loop spans 13 amino acids.

The V call is TRBV27, the J call TRBJ1-6; D may be TRBD1 (6 bases). This CDR3 spans 15 amino acids. V was cut by 5 bases and J by 10 bases, with 18 bases left in between. Germline CDR1 MNHEY, CDR2 SMNVEV (reference sequence). This CDR3 is CASSANTGFVSPLHF. As DNA, the CDR3 is TGTGCCAGCAGTGCGAACACAGGGTTTGTCTCACCCCTCCACTTT.

This sequence joins TRBV3-1 and TRBJ1-1, with 7 positions matching TRBD1. Per the germline V gene, CDR1 is LGHDT and CDR2 is YNNKEL (reference sequence). CDR3 length equals 14 residues. V gave up 1 base and J gave up 7 bases; unmatched junction bases: 6. The CDR3 DNA follows: TGTGCCAGCAGCCAAGCAGGGGGGCGAGGTGAAGCTTTCTTT. It codes for CASSQAGGRGEAFF. The whole variable domain, remainder taken from reference TRBV3-1 and TRBJ1-1, is DTAVSQTPKYLVTQMGNDKSIKCEQNLGHDTMYWYKQDSKKFLKIMFSYNNKELIINETVPNRFSPKSPDKAHLNLHINSLELGDSAVYFCASSQAGGRGEAFFGQGTRLTVV.

This chain uses TRBV24-1 with TRBJ2-2; D is possibly TRBD1 (5 bases). Deletions cut 1 base from V and 2 bases from J, with 7 bases between. The CDR3 contains 15 residues. Germline V gives CDR1 KGHDR, CDR2 SFDVKD. The DNA for the CDR3 is TGTGCCACCAGTGATTTCTGGACAAACACCGGGGAGCTGTTTTTT. Its protein is CATSDFWTNTGELFF.

This clonotype appeared a single time. This chain joins TRBV30 and TRBJ1-1, with unresolved D. The CDR3 contains 14 residues. V lost 4 bases to trimming and J lost 0 bases, with 12 bases between them. CDR1 GTSNPN and CDR2 SVGIG come from the germline V gene (reference sequence). CDR3: CAWTFGRLNTEAFF. CDR3 coding DNA: TGTGCCTGGACATTTGGACGGCTGAACACTGAAGCTTTCTTT.

The chain combines TRBV10-2 with TRBJ2-1; TRBD2 matches 7 bases. V lost 8 bases to trimming and J lost 2 bases; unmatched junction nucleotides: 15. This CDR3 is built from 17 residues. CDR1 and CDR2 (germline): WSHSY, SAAADI. The CDR3 nucleotides read TGCGCCAGCCTCCACTTAAAGACTAGCCCGCCCTACAATGAGCAGTTCTTC. It codes for CASLHLKTSPPYNEQFF.

The sample holds one count of this clonotype. The rearrangement joins TRBV10-2 to TRBJ2-5; 9 positions match TRBD2. The junction had 7 bases not matched to a gene; V was cut back by 6 bases and J by 5 bases. Germline V gene data show CDR1 as WSHSY and CDR2 as SAAADI. This CDR3 region has 14 residues. The DNA for the CDR3 is TGCGCCAGCAGCCGCGGGGGGGCGGTGGAGACCCAGTACTTC. Translated: CASSRGGAVETQYF.

The chain links TRBV5-6 to TRBJ1-2; D is perhaps TRBD1 (6 bases). This CDR3 contains 15 residues. V was pared by 4 bases and J by 8 bases, with 21 bases between. Germline CDR1 SGHDT, CDR2 YYEEEE. CDR3 in amino acids: CASSAETGPRGGYTF. The CDR3 DNA follows: TGTGCCAGCAGCGCGGAAACAGGGCCCCGGGGAGGCTACACCTTC.

This clonotype was seen only once. The gene calls are TRBV19 and TRBJ1-1, with 9 positions matching TRBD1. The junction had 3 bases not matched to a gene; V was cut back by 3 bases and J by 4 bases. This CDR3 contains 14 residues. The germline V gene encodes CDR1 LNHDA and CDR2 SQIVND (reference sequence). The CDR3 DNA sequence: TGTGCCAGTAGTATGACAGGGGGAGGCACTGAAGCTTTCTTT. Its protein product is CASSMTGGGTEAFF.

The chain has TRBV11-2 and TRBJ2-5, with D perhaps matching TRBD2 (7 bases). V dropped 5 bases and J dropped 5 bases, with 18 bases sitting between them. The CDR3 is 15 residues long. Germline V gene data show CDR1 as SGHAT and CDR2 as FQNNGV. The CDR3 DNA follows: TGTGCCAGCAGCCTCCCCGGGGGGCGAGTGGAGACCCAGTACTTC. Amino acids: CASSLPGGRVETQYF.

In DNA form, the CDR3 reads TGTGCCAGCAGGCGGGATGCGCAGGACTATCAGCCCCAGCATTTT. This sequence encodes CASRRDAQDYQPQHF. This chain connects TRBV2 to TRBJ1-5; D gene unclear. V gave up 6 bases and J gave up 5 bases, with 17 bases separating them. Looked up from germline, CDR1 is SNHLY and CDR2 is FYNNEI. The CDR3 covers 15 residues.

The J gene is TRBJ2-7, the V gene TRBV6-1, with 8 bases identical to TRBD1. The length of the CDR3 is 16 residues. Per germline, CDR1 MNHNS and CDR2 SASEGT. The V gene end was trimmed by 6 bases and the J gene end by 6 bases; junction bases not matched to a gene: 16. CDR3 nucleotides: TGTGCCAGCAGCCATGGCTTGGGGCAGGGGGCTAGCGAGCAGTACTTC. It is translated as CASSHGLGQGASEQYF.

J is TRBJ2-2 and V is TRBV7-2, with TRBD2 matching 8 bases. The CDR3 covers 14 residues. V lost 0 bases, J lost 6 bases, and 0 bases stayed unmatched. Germline V gives CDR1 SGHTA, CDR2 FQGNSA. The CDR3 region has the DNA TGTGCCAGCAGCTTAGCGCGGGGGGCCGGGGAGCTGTTTTTT. Translated: CASSLARGAGELFF.